What follows is one T cell receptor beta chain and its context. Its specificity is unknown. The assay was immunoSEQ multiplex PCR, and TCRdb's table has in-frame clones only and misses some. The data contain 18,000 or so clones, roughly 72% of them singletons. The sample belongs to a study of somatic mutations in cytotoxic T cells in rheumatoid arthritis. Study outcomes and limitations: Nobody adjusted the slight TRBV07 underrepresentation in rheumatoid arthritis patients for multiple comparisons.

The germline V gene encodes CDR1 SEHNR and CDR2 FQNEAQ (reference sequence). The CDR3 length is 15 residues. This TCR came from a man aged 55 to 70 in good health. V and J are TRBV7-9 and TRBJ1-2; 11 bases align to TRBD1. Sample: CD8+ T cells sorted from blood. The DNA for the CDR3 is TGTGCAGGGGCGGGACAGGGGGACAGGAACTATGGCTACACCTTC. This translates into CAGAGQGDRNYGYTF.